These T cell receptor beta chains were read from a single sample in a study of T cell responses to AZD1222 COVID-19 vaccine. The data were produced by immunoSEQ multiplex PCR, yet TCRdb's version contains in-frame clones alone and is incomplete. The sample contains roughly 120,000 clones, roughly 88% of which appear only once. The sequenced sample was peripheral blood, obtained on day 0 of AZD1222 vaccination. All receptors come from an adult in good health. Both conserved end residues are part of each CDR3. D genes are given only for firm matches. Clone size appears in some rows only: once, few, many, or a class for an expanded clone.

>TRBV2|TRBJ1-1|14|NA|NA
CASSTLLGITEAFF
TGTGCCAGCAGTACCCTATTAGGGATCACTGAAGCTTTCTTT
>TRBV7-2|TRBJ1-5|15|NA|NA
CASSTQGISNQPQHF
TGTGCCAGCAGCACACAGGGAATTAGCAATCAGCCCCAGCATTTT
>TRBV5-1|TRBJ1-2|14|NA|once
CASSLVGESSGYTF
TGCGCCAGCAGCTTGGTGGGTGAGAGCAGTGGCTACACCTTC
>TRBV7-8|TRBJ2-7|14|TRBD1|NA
CASSYETGSYEQYF
TGTGCCAGCAGCTATGAGACAGGGTCCTACGAGCAGTACTTC
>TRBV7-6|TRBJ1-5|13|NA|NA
CASSHGSTQPQHF
TGTGCCAGCAGCCACGGCTCGACCCAGCCCCAGCATTTT
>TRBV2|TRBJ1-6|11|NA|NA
CASSHNSPLHF
TGTGCCAGCAGTCATAATTCACCCCTCCACTTT
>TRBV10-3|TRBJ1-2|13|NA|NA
CAISVSQDYGYTF
TGTGCCATCAGTGTGTCACAGGACTATGGCTACACCTTC
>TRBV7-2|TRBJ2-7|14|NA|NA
CASTKEASIYEQYF
TGTGCCAGCACCAAAGAGGCCAGTATCTACGAGCAGTACTTC
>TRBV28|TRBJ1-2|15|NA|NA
CASSLGTGPFFGYTF
TGTGCCAGCAGTTTAGGTACAGGGCCGTTTTTTGGCTACACCTTC
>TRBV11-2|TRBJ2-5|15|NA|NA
CASSPSDTYQETQYF
TGTGCCAGCAGCCCATCAGACACATACCAAGAGACCCAGTACTTC
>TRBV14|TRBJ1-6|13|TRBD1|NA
CASSTQGASPLHF
TGTGCCAGCAGCACTCAGGGGGCCTCACCCCTCCACTTT
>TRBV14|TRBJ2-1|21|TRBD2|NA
CASSQESQGLAGPVQGNEQFF
TGTGCCAGCAGCCAAGAATCCCAAGGACTAGCGGGACCCGTACAGGGGAATGAGCAGTTCTTC
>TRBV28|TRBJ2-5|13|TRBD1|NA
CASRGDSRGPQYF
TGTGCCAGCAGAGGGGACAGCCGTGGTCCCCAGTACTTC
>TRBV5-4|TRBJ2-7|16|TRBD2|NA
CASSPVSTSGVGEQYF
TGTGCCAGCAGCCCTGTGTCGACTAGCGGTGTGGGCGAGCAGTACTTC
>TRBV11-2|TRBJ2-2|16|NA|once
CASSLESRQGGLELFF
TGTGCCAGCAGCTTAGAGAGTAGGCAGGGGGGTTTGGAGCTATTTTTT
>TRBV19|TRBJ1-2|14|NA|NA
CASSTLGWNYGYTF
TGTGCCAGTAGTACCTTAGGGTGGAACTATGGCTACACCTTC
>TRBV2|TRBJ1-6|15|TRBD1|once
CASKMDRGRGSPLHF
TGTGCCAGCAAAATGGACAGGGGACGGGGTTCACCCCTCCACTTT
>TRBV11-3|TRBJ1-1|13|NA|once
CASSRGGGTEAFF
TGTGCCAGCAGCAGGGGCGGAGGCACTGAAGCTTTCTTT
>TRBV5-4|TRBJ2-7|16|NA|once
CASSPRQGGIGYEQYF
TGTGCCAGCAGCCCCCGACAGGGAGGAATAGGCTACGAGCAGTACTTC
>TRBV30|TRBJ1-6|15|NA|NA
CAWSVGAATNSPLHF
TGTGCCTGGAGTGTTGGGGCGGCGACGAATTCACCCCTCCACTTT
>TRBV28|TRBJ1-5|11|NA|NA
CASSLGQPQHF
TGTGCCAGCAGTTTAGGGCAGCCCCAGCATTTT
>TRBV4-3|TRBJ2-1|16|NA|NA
CASSQDSGGLYNEQFF
TGCGCCAGCAGCCAAGATTCCGGGGGGCTTTACAATGAGCAGTTCTTC
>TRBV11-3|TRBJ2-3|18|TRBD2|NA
CASSYDPRLAGERDTQYF
TGTGCCAGCAGCTACGACCCCCGACTAGCGGGCGAAAGAGATACGCAGTATTTT
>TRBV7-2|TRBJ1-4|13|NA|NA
CASSSLWGEKLFF
TGTGCCAGCAGCTCCCTGTGGGGTGAAAAACTGTTTTTT
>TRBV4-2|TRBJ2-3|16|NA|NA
CASSQGPDTYTDTQYF
TGTGCCAGCAGCCAAGGACCGGACACTTACACAGATACGCAGTATTTT
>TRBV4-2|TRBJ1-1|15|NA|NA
CASSQGWAEDTEAFF
TGTGCCAGCAGCCAAGGGTGGGCGGAGGACACTGAAGCTTTCTTT
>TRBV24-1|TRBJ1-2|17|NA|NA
CATHPPGHREGQVGYTF
TGTGCCACCCACCCTCCTGGGCACAGGGAGGGGCAGGTGGGCTACACCTTC
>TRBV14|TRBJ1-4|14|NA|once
CASSQGPPGEKLFF
TGTGCCAGCAGCCAGGGCCCGCCGGGGGAAAAACTGTTTTTT
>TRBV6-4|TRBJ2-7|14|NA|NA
CASSDQDAVYEQYF
TGTGCCAGCAGTGACCAGGACGCAGTCTACGAGCAGTACTTC
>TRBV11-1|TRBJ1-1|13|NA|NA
CASSLFSNTEAFF
TGTGCCAGCAGCTTATTCAGTAACACTGAAGCTTTCTTT
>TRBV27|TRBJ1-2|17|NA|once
CASSSLSTQGGNYGYTF
TGTGCCAGCAGTTCCCTCTCGACACAGGGCGGTAACTATGGCTACACCTTC
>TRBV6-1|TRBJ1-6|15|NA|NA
CASSEAEGVYSPLHF
TGTGCCAGCAGTGAAGCGGAGGGAGTATATTCACCCCTCCACTTT
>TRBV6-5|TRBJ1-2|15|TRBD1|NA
CASRQLLDRDYGYTF
TGTGCCAGCAGACAACTTTTGGACAGGGACTATGGCTACACCTTC
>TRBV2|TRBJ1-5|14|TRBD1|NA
CASSGTGGNQPQHF
TGTGCCAGCAGTGGGACAGGCGGAAATCAGCCCCAGCATTTT
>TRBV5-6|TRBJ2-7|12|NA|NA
CASSLAYGEQYF
TGTGCCAGCAGCTTGGCCTACGGCGAGCAGTACTTC
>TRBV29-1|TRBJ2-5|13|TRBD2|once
CSADSGGGETQYF
TGCAGCGCCGATAGCGGGGGGGGAGAGACCCAGTACTTC
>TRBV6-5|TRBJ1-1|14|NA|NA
CASRPFLEGTEAFF
TGTGCCAGCAGACCCTTCTTGGAGGGCACTGAAGCTTTCTTT
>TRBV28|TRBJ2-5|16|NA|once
CASSSPRATQKETQYF
TGTGCCAGCAGTTCCCCGCGGGCAACTCAGAAAGAGACCCAGTACTTC